Listed below are T cell receptor beta chains from one sample, sequenced in a study of shared clonotypes between healthy human individuals. Clones were read by immunoSEQ multiplex PCR, and TCRdb kept only the in-frame ones, dropping some. This table holds some 1 million clones, 65% to 75% found once. Sequenced: memory CD4+ T cells sorted from blood. The receptors were gathered from a man aged 18 to 29 in good health. CDR3s include the opening cysteine and the closing phenylalanine or tryptophan. Fields, in order: clone size, D gene, J gene, V gene, CDR3 DNA, CDR3 protein. A D gene is named only where the DNA matches it firmly. Expanded clones are given a class, and other clones once, few, many or no size at all.

abundance: .
d_gene: .
j_gene: TRBJ2-5
v_gene: TRBV25-1
CDR3nt: TGTGCCAGCAGTCCTATAAGAAGGGGGAGGGCCGGGGAGACCCAGTACTTC
CDR3aa: CASSPIRRGRAGETQYF

abundance: .
d_gene: .
j_gene: TRBJ1-2
v_gene: TRBV25-1
CDR3nt: TGTGCCAGCAGTGAGGCGTTGACAGGAGCTTATGGCTACACCTTC
CDR3aa: CASSEALTGAYGYTF

abundance: .
d_gene: .
j_gene: TRBJ1-3
v_gene: TRBV6-5
CDR3nt: TGTGCCAGCAGTTATGTGGGGGCCTCTGGAAACACCATATATTTT
CDR3aa: CASSYVGASGNTIYF

abundance: .
d_gene: TRBD1
j_gene: TRBJ1-1
v_gene: TRBV7-2
CDR3nt: TGTGCCAGCAGCCCCGGACAGGGGGGGGAAGCTTTCTTT
CDR3aa: CASSPGQGGEAFF

abundance: .
d_gene: TRBD2
j_gene: TRBJ2-6
v_gene: TRBV7-8
CDR3nt: TGTGCCAGCTGCCAGGGAGGGACTGGGGCCAACGTCCTGACTTTC
CDR3aa: CASCQGGTGANVLTF

abundance: many
d_gene: TRBD1
j_gene: TRBJ2-1
v_gene: TRBV23-1
CDR3nt: TGCGCCAGCAGCCCGGGACAGGAATCCTCGGGTGAGCAGTTCTTC
CDR3aa: CASSPGQESSGEQFF

abundance: .
d_gene: TRBD1
j_gene: TRBJ1-1
v_gene: TRBV10-3
CDR3nt: TGTGCCATCAGTCTACAGGGGGCTAACACTGAAGCTTTCTTT
CDR3aa: CAISLQGANTEAFF

abundance: .
d_gene: TRBD2
j_gene: TRBJ2-4
v_gene: TRBV28
CDR3nt: TGTGCCAGCAGTTCCCCCGGGGGGGCGACTGTAAACAGCAACATTCAGTACTTC
CDR3aa: CASSSPGGATVNSNIQYF

abundance: .
d_gene: .
j_gene: TRBJ2-2
v_gene: TRBV19
CDR3nt: TGTGCCAGTAGTATAGATACCTGGGAGCTGTTTTTT
CDR3aa: CASSIDTWELFF

abundance: .
d_gene: .
j_gene: TRBJ2-3
v_gene: TRBV6-1
CDR3nt: TGTGCCAGCAGACTGGACAGTACAGATACGCAGTATTTT
CDR3aa: CASRLDSTDTQYF

abundance: .
d_gene: .
j_gene: TRBJ1-2
v_gene: TRBV6-1
CDR3nt: TGTGCCAGCAGTGAAATAGGCTCCTATGGCTACACCTTC
CDR3aa: CASSEIGSYGYTF

abundance: .
d_gene: TRBD2
j_gene: TRBJ2-1
v_gene: TRBV11-2
CDR3nt: TGTGCCAGCAGCCCCGGGACTAGCGGGGGCCCTTACAATGAGCAGTTCTTC
CDR3aa: CASSPGTSGGPYNEQFF

abundance: .
d_gene: .
j_gene: TRBJ2-5
v_gene: TRBV23-1
CDR3nt: TGCGCCAGCAGTCAAGGGTCAGGGTGGGAGACCCAGTACTTC
CDR3aa: CASSQGSGWETQYF

abundance: .
d_gene: .
j_gene: TRBJ1-1
v_gene: TRBV5-1
CDR3nt: TGCGCCAGCAGCTTGGAAGCGGTGAGCACTGAAGCTTTCTTT
CDR3aa: CASSLEAVSTEAFF

abundance: .
d_gene: .
j_gene: TRBJ1-6
v_gene: TRBV5-6
CDR3nt: TGTGCCAGCAGTCGGGGCACAGGAGTCTCTAATTCACCCCTCCACTTT
CDR3aa: CASSRGTGVSNSPLHF